The clone carrying this TCR beta chain has at least ten counts. These data come from a study of quantifying T cell responses using KT2 cells. Looking at the study overall: RNA was reverse transcribed with TCR alpha and beta constant-region primers. The second PCR ran as a qPCR until a predetermined fluorescence threshold was reached.

Germline values: CDR1 MGHRA, CDR2 YSYEKL. The CDR3 consists of 19 residues. After removal of 2 bases from V and 1 base from J, the junction contained 11 bases not matched to a gene. Each cDNA got a UMI-containing oligo ligated at its 3' end. An equimolar mix of RC1.1 and RC1.2 primed the beta chain across TRBC1 and TRBC2. TCRdb fed the UMI-ligation and nested PCR reads into MiXCR, producing one record per CDR3 protein. Seen here are around 30,000 distinct CDR3 sequences, about 9.4% observed once, and the top ten hold more than 9.5%. The sample is PBMC spiked with counted cells of clone KT2. KT2 cells were mixed with fixed PBMC numbers at varying ratios.

What was sequenced was PBMCs spiked with cells of the T cell clone KT2. The chain employs TRBV4-1 and TRBJ2-5; 12 nucleotides line up with TRBD1. The clonotype originates from a human donor. The chain's CDR3 is CASSQSGRPGQGAQETQYF. The CDR3 DNA is TGCGCCAGCAGCCAAAGCGGTAGACCGGGACAGGGGGCCCAAGAGACCCAGTACTTC.